What follows are 8 T cell receptor beta chains derived from one specimen sequenced in a study of response to subunit inactivated influenza vaccine. TCRdb reprocessed the RT-PCR reads with MiXCR, giving one entry per CDR3 protein. The sample yields 650,000 or so distinct CDR3 sequences, around 15% seen once. Material: PBMCs from blood, obtained around 14 days before vaccination. All receptors derive from a man aged 50 to 60 who received an inactivated influenza vaccine.

This clonotype was detected a few times. V and J are TRBV7-9 and TRBJ1-2; D remains ambiguous. The V end was cut by 3 bases, the J end by 0 bases, with 14 bases between. There are 16 residues in the CDR3. CDR1 is SEHNR and CDR2 is FQNEAQ in the germline V gene (reference sequence). The CDR3: CASSFHRVTSNYGYTF. The CDR3 nucleotides read TGTGCCAGCAGCTTTCATCGCGTGACATCTAACTATGGCTACACCTTC.

This clonotype was seen once. CDR3 DNA: TGTGCCAGCAGCCCTACTAGCGGGAGTCCGATAGAGACCCAGTACTTC. It encodes CASSPTSGSPIETQYF. The chain uses TRBV5-4 and TRBJ2-5, with 11 nucleotides matching TRBD2. Trimming at V came to 4 bases and at J to 4 bases, leaving 9 bases not matched to a gene. CDR3 length: 16 residues. CDR1 SGHNT and CDR2 YYREEE come from the germline V gene (reference sequence).

This clonotype was counted ten times or more. The chain couples TRBV18 to TRBJ1-5, with D possibly matching TRBD1 (6 bases). V lost 1 base, J lost 0 bases, and 19 bases lay in between. This CDR3 is built from 19 residues. Per the germline V gene, CDR1 is KGHSH and CDR2 is LQKENI. CDR3 protein: CASSPRDGRGPSSNQPQHF. The CDR3 DNA sequence: TGTGCCAGCTCACCACGGGACGGTCGGGGGCCGTCTAGCAATCAGCCCCAGCATTTT.

J is TRBJ1-2 and V is TRBV7-2; the match to TRBD1 covers 10 bases. V shed 5 bases, J shed 6 bases, and the junction held 6 bases outside the gene matches. Looked up from germline, CDR1 is SGHTA and CDR2 is FQGNSA. The CDR3 has 14 residues. As DNA, the CDR3 is TGTGCCAGCAGCCCGAGGGACAGGGGTCATGGCTACACCTTC. Translated: CASSPRDRGHGYTF.

This chain joins TRBV4-3 and TRBJ2-2; 8 bases are shared with TRBD2. The CDR3 runs 14 residues. Germline V lookup: CDR1 LGHNA, CDR2 YSLEER. The junction had 1 base not matched to a gene; V was cut back by 1 base and J by 6 bases. CDR3 DNA sequence: TGCGCCAGCAGCCAAGCGGGAGGGTCCGGGGAGCTGTTTTTT. Translated: CASSQAGGSGELFF.

The V call is TRBV7-6, the J call TRBJ2-7; the D gene is possibly TRBD2 (5 bases). V was clipped by 0 bases and J by 5 bases, with 11 bases between them. CDR3 length: 14 residues. Germline V gives CDR1 SGHVS, CDR2 FNYEAQ. CDR3: CASSLAVRGHEQYF. The CDR3 DNA sequence: TGTGCCAGCAGCTTAGCGGTTCGGGGTCACGAGCAGTACTTC.

This clonotype was observed at least ten times. The chain has TRBV18 and TRBJ2-1; 12 bases fit TRBD2. CDR1 is KGHSH and CDR2 is LQKENI in the germline V gene. With 0 bases clipped from V and 9 bases from J, the junction kept 9 bases outside the gene matches. CDR3 length: 17 amino acids. CDR3 bases: TGTGCCAGCTCACCACCGTCTAGCGGGAGGGGTTCGGGTGAGCAGTTCTTC. Its protein is CASSPPSSGRGSGEQFF.

This clonotype was recorded a few times. The V gene is TRBV3-1, the J gene TRBJ2-5; 11 positions match TRBD2. This CDR3 has 16 residues. V lost 4 bases, J lost 2 bases, and 6 bases stayed unmatched. Germline assignment: CDR1 LGHDT and CDR2 YNNKEL (reference sequence). The CDR3 DNA is TGTGCCAGCAGCCCCGGACTAGCGGGTGCACAAGAGACCCAGTACTTC. Amino acid sequence: CASSPGLAGAQETQYF.